This TCR beta chain is drawn from a study of T-cell reconstitution after alpha-beta-depleted transplantation in children (dated by TCRdb to between 2015 and 2016). Study-wide context: T-cell immune reconstitution after TCRalphabeta/CD19-depleted allogeneic hematopoietic cell transplantation in children was quantitatively tracked in the study by means of TCR repertoire profiling.

Libraries were prepared through PCR. The instrument given in TCRdb is Illumina HiSeq 2500. TCR libraries were prepared with molecular barcoding, using unique molecular identifiers to normalize TCRbeta repertoire quantification. TCRdb passed the public sequencing reads through fastp at Q25 and MiXCR, retaining productive beta sequences. Duplicate CDR3 protein sequences are folded into a single record with the most common DNA and genes. The sample table lists 200,000 to 250,000 distinct CDR3 sequences, about 9.6% of them with a count of one. Approximately 4.7% of the sample is in the top ten clones. This clonotype was observed at least ten times. It has no known antigen specificity. Within one base of it there is no much larger clone, and no base qualities were kept. The CDR3 goes from the cysteine to the phenylalanine over 12 residues. Of all the DNA, just the CDR3 is kept, 36 bases in frame from base 1. The trim is 5 bases for V and 3 bases for J, with a gap of 9 bases between the germline ends. The CDR1 and CDR2 encoded by the germline V gene (reference sequence) are DFQATT and SNEGSKA.

The clonotype originates from a human donor who donated a stem cell graft to a child with SCID. The chain links TRBV20-1 with TRBJ2-3; the D element could tentatively be TRBD1 or TRBD2, as 5 bases agree for each. The sequencing used PBMCs from the stem cell graft donor, collected from the stem cell graft. Here the CDR3 is given as CSAGGRTDTQYF. The DNA sequence follows: TGCAGTGCTGGGGGACGGACAGATACGCAGTATTTT.